This T cell receptor beta chain was observed in a study of T cell responses to AZD1222 COVID-19 vaccine. Sequencing used immunoSEQ multiplex PCR; TCRdb keeps in-frame clones, though not all of them. The repertoire holds tens of thousands of clones, with around nine tenths as singletons. Findings and limits, study-wide: Among those given AZD1222, only six were seropositive at baseline. Spike-wide vaccine-associated CD4 TCRs dominated at 160-218 and 743-854.

The germline V gene encodes CDR1 SQVTM and CDR2 ANQGSEA. The germline V and J ends were trimmed by 6 bases and 8 bases, with 16 bases remaining between them. CDR3 length equals 12 residues. Concerning this clone: Its antigen is currently unknown.

The sample in question was peripheral blood, obtained on day 0 of AZD1222 vaccination. This sequence originates from an adult in good health. V is TRBV29-1 and J is TRBJ1-1; D ambiguous. The CDR3 DNA is TGCAGCGTGTCCCGCCAAAGGGAAGAAGCTTTCTTT. Protein: CSVSRQREEAFF.